These 27 T cell receptor beta chains were all obtained from the same sample, sequenced in a study of control samples from healthy donors and cancer patients. Sequenced by immunoSEQ multiplex PCR; TCRdb stores in-frame clones only, minus some. The sample comprises around 110,000 clones, 70% to 90% of which are singletons, and 2.3% rests with the top ten. The sample was blood. The source of these receptors is a woman between 65 and 79 years old in good health.

The genes are TRBV10-3 and TRBJ1-1; D ambiguous. The length of the CDR3 is 13 residues. V dropped 1 base and J dropped 5 bases, with 8 bases sitting between them. Germline-derived CDR1 and CDR2 are ENHRY and SYGVKD. The CDR3: CAISELDGTEAFF. For the CDR3, the DNA is TGTGCCATCAGTGAGTTAGACGGAACTGAAGCTTTCTTT.

The rearrangement uses TRBV5-1 and TRBJ2-7, with D possibly TRBD1 on 6 matching bases. CDR1 and CDR2 from the germline V gene are SGHRS and YFSETQ. The CDR3 has 15 amino acids. Trimming left V 0 bases short and J 6 bases short, with 16 bases between. The CDR3 loop reads CASSLAAGEHGEQYF. The CDR3 coding sequence is TGCGCCAGCAGCTTGGCCGCAGGGGAACATGGCGAGCAGTACTTC.

This rearrangement joins TRBV3-1 (or the pseudogene TRBV3-2) to TRBJ2-3, with 7 bases fitting TRBD2. The germline gives CDR1 LGHDT, CDR2 YNNKEL (reference sequence). The trim removed 4 bases at V and 0 bases at J, leaving 4 bases unmatched. The CDR3 is 15 amino acids. CDR3 DNA: TGTGCCAGCAGCCCGGGGGGTTCTAGCACAGATACGCAGTATTTT. This codes for CASSPGGSSTDTQYF.

The V call is TRBV2, the J call TRBJ2-4; D gene ambiguous. Germline lookup yields CDR1 SNHLY and CDR2 FYNNEI. This CDR3 region has 13 residues. V was cut by 3 bases and J by 5 bases, with 8 bases left in between. The CDR3 reads CASSDTGQNIQYF. The CDR3 DNA is TGTGCCAGCAGTGACACCGGTCAAAACATTCAGTACTTC. Full variable domain (missing parts from reference TRBV2 and TRBJ2-4): EPEVTQTPSHQVTQMGQEVILRCVPISNHLYFYWYRQILGQKVEFLVSFYNNEISEKSEIFDDQFSVERPDGSNFTLKIRSTKLEDSAMYFCASSDTGQNIQYFGAGTRLSVL.

This chain joins TRBV10-3 and TRBJ1-2; possible D gene TRBD1, 6 bases. Trimming took off 2 bases at V and 3 bases at J, with 10 bases between the two ends. This CDR3 is built from 14 residues. CDR1 is ENHRY, CDR2 SYGVKD, per germline. The CDR3 coding sequence is TGTGCCATCAGTGAGACGGACAGCTACTATGGCTACACCTTC. Translation gives CAISETDSYYGYTF.

This clone was found once. The rearrangement uses TRBV12-3 or TRBV12-4 and TRBJ1-3, with D maybe TRBD1 (6 bases). This CDR3 is 13 amino acids long. The V and J ends lost 7 bases and 3 bases respectively, with 10 bases between them. Here the CDR3 DNA reads TGTGCCAGCACCAGGACAGATGGAAACACCATATATTTT. As protein: CASTRTDGNTIYF.

The rearrangement links TRBV5-1 to TRBJ1-2, with D possibly being TRBD1 (5 bases). The CDR3 runs to 13 residues. Germline lookup yields CDR1 SGHRS and CDR2 YFSETQ. Trimming shortened V by 4 bases and J by 6 bases, and 13 bases separated the two germline ends. The CDR3 nucleotides read TGCGCCAGCAGCCCGGGGCCGCCCGATGGCTACACCTTC. Its protein product is CASSPGPPDGYTF.

Note on this clone: Mismatch with germline at one junction end may stem from a read error. CDR3 in DNA: TGTGCCATCAGCAGAGATGGGAACTATGGCTACACCTTC. Translation: CAISRDGNYGYTF. The chain uses TRBV15 and TRBJ1-2, with D hard to call. The CDR3 runs to 13 residues. Germline CDR1 LNHNV, CDR2 YYDKDF (reference sequence).

V usage is TRBV15 and J usage is TRBJ1-4, with 8 bases identical to TRBD1. V lost 1 base, J lost 7 bases, and 5 bases stayed unmatched. Germline values: CDR1 LNHNV, CDR2 YYDKDF (reference sequence). CDR3 length: 15 amino acids. CDR3 nucleotides: TGTGCCACCAGCAGAGCCCGGACAGGGCGTGAAAAACTGTTTTTT. Translating gives CATSRARTGREKLFF.

This chain connects TRBV5-1 to TRBJ2-7, with D unresolved. V lost 3 bases to trimming and J lost 0 bases, with 10 bases between them. Germline V gene sequence: CDR1 SGHRS, CDR2 YFSETQ. CDR3 length equals 14 residues. In DNA form, the CDR3 reads TGCGCCAGCAGCTCAGACGTGCACTCCTACGAGCAGTACTTC. Its protein product is CASSSDVHSYEQYF.

This clone has just one count. The rearrangement links TRBV19 to TRBJ1-2, with TRBD1 identical over 8 bases. CDR3 length: 13 residues. Germline V gene lookup returns CDR1 LNHDA and CDR2 SQIVND (reference sequence). V lost 5 bases and J lost 8; bases outside the gene matches: 7. The CDR3 coding sequence is TGTGCCAGTAGTCCCTCGGACAGGGCGGGCTACACCTTC. Amino acid sequence: CASSPSDRAGYTF.

J is TRBJ2-3 and V is TRBV27, with 10 bases aligning to TRBD1. The V gene's germline CDR1 is MNHEY and CDR2 SMNVEV (reference sequence). This CDR3 is 23 amino acids long. With V trimmed by 4 bases and J by 0 bases, 25 bases remained unmatched. The CDR3 protein is CASSSGLRQGALWADLSTDTQYF. The DNA of the CDR3 is TGTGCCAGCAGTTCAGGTTTGAGACAGGGGGCGCTTTGGGCGGACCTGAGCACAGATACGCAGTATTTT.

V usage is TRBV5-5 and J usage is TRBJ2-7; tentatively, D is TRBD2 (5 bases). Germline V gives CDR1 SGHKS, CDR2 YYEKEE (reference sequence). The germline V and J ends were trimmed by 4 bases and 4 bases, with 12 bases remaining between them. CDR3 length: 13 amino acids. CDR3 residues: CASSAGQGYEQYF. The CDR3 bases are TGTGCCAGCAGCGCGGGCCAAGGATACGAGCAGTACTTC. Complete variable domain (other parts from reference TRBV5-5 and TRBJ2-7): DAGVTQSPTHLIKTRGQQVTLRCSPISGHKSVSWYQQVLGQGPQFIFQYYEKEERGRGNFPDRFSARQFPNYSSELNVNALLLGDSALYLCASSAGQGYEQYFGPGTRLTVT.

This chain links TRBV13 with TRBJ1-1; D gene ambiguous. Trimming left V 2 bases short and J 3 bases short, with 13 bases between. The CDR3 totals 15 residues. From germline, CDR1 is PRHDT and CDR2 FYEKMQ (reference sequence). The CDR3 DNA sequence: TGTGCCAGCAGCTTACCCGGACCCCCTGACACTGAAGCTTTCTTT. Translated: CASSLPGPPDTEAFF.

The genes are TRBV27 and TRBJ1-6, with 9 bases aligning to TRBD1. V dropped 5 bases and J dropped 7; count of bases not matched to a gene: 6. This CDR3 is 15 amino acids long. Germline V gene sequence: CDR1 MNHEY, CDR2 SMNVEV (reference sequence). This chain's CDR3 is CASSQQGAVNSPLHF. The CDR3 nucleotides are TGTGCCAGCAGTCAACAGGGGGCCGTCAATTCACCCCTCCACTTT.

This chain uses TRBV7-2 with TRBJ2-1, with unresolved D. Germline V gives CDR1 SGHTA, CDR2 FQGNSA. Trimming took off 2 bases at V and 8 bases at J, with 10 bases between the two ends. The CDR3 length is 13 residues. The CDR3 coding sequence is TGTGCCAGCAGCTTACCCATTGGCCATGAGCAGTTCTTC. Its protein product is CASSLPIGHEQFF.

The chain employs TRBV3-1 (or the pseudogene TRBV3-2) and TRBJ1-2, with D maybe TRBD1 (5 bases). V was trimmed by 1 base and J by 5 bases, leaving 11 bases between them. The germline V gene encodes CDR1 LGHDT and CDR2 YNNKEL (reference sequence). The CDR3 has 14 residues. The CDR3 DNA sequence: TGTGCCAGCAGCCAAGGTCAGGGCGGGTATGGCTACACCTTC. This gives the protein CASSQGQGGYGYTF.

This sequence joins TRBV13 and TRBJ2-3, with a weak D call TRBD2 (7 bases). This CDR3 has 14 amino acids. V was clipped by 3 bases and J by 6 bases, with 13 bases between them. Germline CDR1 is PRHDT and CDR2 is FYEKMQ (reference sequence). The CDR3 region has the DNA TGTGCCAGCAGCTTGGGGGGGCTCGGGGATACGCAGTATTTT. It yields the protein CASSLGGLGDTQYF. The full variable domain, completed using reference TRBV13 and TRBJ2-3, is AAGVIQSPRHLIKEKRETATLKCYPIPRHDTVYWYQQGPGQDPQFLISFYEKMQSDKGSIPDRFSAQQFSDYHSELNMSSLELGDSALYFCASSLGGLGDTQYFGPGTRLTVL.

CDR3 protein: CASSPQQGAYEQYF. DNA for the CDR3: TGTGCCAGCAGCCCACAACAGGGGGCCTACGAGCAGTACTTC. V gene TRBV9 combines with J gene TRBJ2-7; 8 bases agree with TRBD1. This CDR3 region has 14 residues. Trimming took 4 bases from V and 2 from J; bases not matched to a gene: 5. The germline V gene encodes CDR1 SGDLS and CDR2 YYNGEE.

The chain links TRBV7-9 to TRBJ2-7; TRBD1 agrees at 9 bases. CDR1 is SEHNR and CDR2 is FQNEAQ in the germline V gene (reference sequence). Trimming removed 5 bases from V and 6 bases from J; junction bases left unmatched: 11. CDR3 length equals 15 residues. The CDR3 is CASSQQAGQGGEQYF. For the CDR3, the DNA is TGTGCCAGCAGCCAACAAGCGGGACAGGGTGGCGAGCAGTACTTC.

This clone came up once. This chain uses TRBV2 with TRBJ2-7, with D hard to call. The germline CDR1 and CDR2 sequences are SNHLY and FYNNEI. V was trimmed by 5 bases and J by 4 bases, leaving 15 bases between them. The CDR3 is 14 residues long. DNA for the CDR3: TGTGCCAGCAGTAATCGGGTGAGGAGTTACGAGCAGTACTTC. It encodes CASSNRVRSYEQYF.

The chain couples TRBV2 to TRBJ1-1, with 8 bases lining up with TRBD1. This CDR3 contains 14 residues. V trimming: 5 bases; J trimming: 3 bases; junction bases outside the gene matches: 5. Germline CDR1 reads SNHLY; CDR2 reads FYNNEI. In nucleotides, the CDR3 is TGTGCCAGCAGTTTACAGGGGGTACACACTGAAGCTTTCTTT. As protein: CASSLQGVHTEAFF.

CDR3 bases: TGTGCCAGCAGACAAAGGGGGAACCAAGAGACCCAGTACTTC. It codes for CASRQRGNQETQYF. The rearrangement uses TRBV3-1 (or the pseudogene TRBV3-2) and TRBJ2-5, with TRBD1 as a possible D gene (6 bases). The CDR3 spans 14 residues. CDR1 and CDR2 from the germline V gene are LGHDT and YNNKEL (reference sequence). The germline V and J ends were trimmed by 6 bases and 0 bases, with 11 bases remaining between them.

CDR3 coding DNA: TGCGCCAGCAGTCAATCGATGGGGGGAAGTTCGGATACGCAGTATTTT. It yields the protein CASSQSMGGSSDTQYF. The genes are TRBV23-1 and TRBJ2-3; D perhaps matches TRBD2 (6 bases). TRBV23-1 is designated an ORF whose function remains uncertain. The V and J ends lost 0 bases and 6 bases respectively, with 16 bases between them. The CDR3 has 16 amino acids.

The V call is TRBV10-1, the J call TRBJ2-1; D is unclear. V was cut by 4 bases and J by 1 base, with 8 bases left in between. The CDR3 runs 14 residues. Germline CDR1 WNHNN, CDR2 SYGVQD (reference sequence). CDR3 amino acids: CASSGPFSYNEQFF. For the CDR3, the DNA is TGCGCCAGCAGTGGGCCGTTTTCCTACAATGAGCAGTTCTTC.

V usage is TRBV4-1 and J usage is TRBJ2-3; possible D gene TRBD2, 7 bases. Trimming took off 0 bases at V and 6 bases at J, with 19 bases between the two ends. This CDR3 has 17 residues. The germline V gene encodes CDR1 MGHRA and CDR2 YSYEKL. CDR3 region: CASSQDMAGAPRDTQYF. As DNA, the CDR3 is TGCGCCAGCAGCCAAGACATGGCGGGGGCCCCCCGGGATACGCAGTATTTT.

The count of this clone is one. The genes are TRBV25-1 and TRBJ1-1; the D is unclear. Trimming cost V 1 base and J 8 bases, with 11 bases left between them. This CDR3 has 13 amino acids. CDR1 is MGHDK and CDR2 is SYGVNS in the germline V gene. In nucleotides, the CDR3 is TGTGCCAGCAGTGAATTGGGTGGGAGGGAAGCTTTCTTT. It encodes CASSELGGREAFF. The full variable domain, its missing parts supplied by reference TRBV25-1 and TRBJ1-1, is EADIYQTPRYLVIGTGKKITLECSQTMGHDKMYWYQQDPGMELHLIHYSYGVNSTEKGDLSSESTVSRIRTEHFPLTLESARPSHTSQYLCASSELGGREAFFGQGTRLTVV.